This is a list of T cell receptor beta chains from one sample in a study of T cell changes during pregnancy in multiple sclerosis. This table comes from immunoSEQ multiplex PCR, and its TCRdb copy is limited to in-frame clones, with some not included. Of about 44,000 clones detected, 95% to 96% appear once; the ten largest clones hold about 1%. Specimen: peripheral blood, collected in the second trimester of pregnancy. These TCRs come from a female donor with multiple sclerosis, enrolled in a pregnancy study. CDR3s include the opening cysteine and the closing phenylalanine or tryptophan. Each record gives: clone size, D gene, J gene, V gene, CDR3 protein, CDR3 DNA. A D gene is named only where the DNA matches it firmly. Some rows mark clone size as missing; the rest say once, few, many or name a class of expanded clone.

>NA|TRBD1|TRBJ2-6|TRBV6-1
CASSGGQSFSSVLTF
TGTGCCAGCAGTGGGGGACAGTCGTTCTCTAGCGTCCTGACTTTC
>NA|TRBD1|TRBJ1-5|TRBV6-1
CASSETRGQDAKPQHF
TGTGCCAGCAGTGAAACAAGGGGACAGGACGCGAAGCCCCAGCATTTT
>NA|NA|TRBJ2-5|TRBV4-1
CASSLTVGETQYF
TGCGCCAGCAGCCTGACAGTCGGAGAGACCCAGTACTTC
>once|NA|TRBJ1-6|TRBV6-1
CASSEAAGGNSPLHF
TGTGCCAGCAGTGAAGCGGCGGGAGGGAATTCACCCCTCCACTTT
>NA|TRBD2|TRBJ2-3|TRBV9
CASSVGLAGGPYTQYF
TGTGCCAGCAGCGTGGGGCTAGCGGGGGGGCCATATACGCAGTATTTT
>NA|TRBD1|TRBJ2-7|TRBV9
CASSVTPGQAYEQYF
TGTGCCAGCAGCGTAACTCCGGGACAGGCCTACGAGCAGTACTTC
>NA|TRBD1|TRBJ1-1|TRBV14
CASSQSGGTEAFF
TGTGCCAGCAGTCAATCAGGGGGCACTGAAGCTTTCTTT
>NA|NA|TRBJ2-7|TRBV4-2
CASSLRGAETYEQYF
TGTGCCAGCAGCCTACGGGGGGCGGAAACCTACGAGCAGTACTTC
>NA|TRBD1|TRBJ2-7|TRBV13
CASSLESGQGWGYEQYF
TGTGCCAGCAGCTTAGAATCGGGACAGGGTTGGGGGTACGAGCAGTACTTC
>NA|NA|TRBJ2-7|TRBV28
CASAERMEHEQYF
TGTGCCAGCGCGGAAAGAATGGAGCACGAGCAGTACTTC
>NA|NA|TRBJ2-1|TRBV7-7
CASSRQGRYNEQFF
TGTGCCAGCAGCCGTCAGGGGAGATACAATGAGCAGTTCTTC
>NA|NA|TRBJ1-1|TRBV7-7
CASSRDMNTEAFF
TGTGCCAGCAGCCGCGATATGAACACTGAAGCTTTCTTT
>NA|TRBD1|TRBJ2-6|TRBV7-2
CASSLGDRGLSGANVLTF
TGTGCCAGCAGCTTAGGGGACAGGGGTCTCTCTGGGGCCAACGTCCTGACTTTC
>NA|NA|TRBJ2-5|TRBV14
CASSFRDYQETQYF
TGTGCCAGCAGCTTCCGGGACTACCAAGAGACCCAGTACTTC
>NA|TRBD2|TRBJ2-5|TRBV9
CASSVTGLAGGPRQETQYF
TGTGCCAGCAGCGTAACTGGACTAGCGGGGGGCCCCCGCCAAGAGACCCAGTACTTC
>NA|TRBD2|TRBJ2-3|TRBV5-4
CASSLGASGNTDTQYF
TGTGCCAGCAGCTTGGGGGCTAGCGGAAACACAGATACGCAGTATTTT
>NA|NA|TRBJ2-7|TRBV7-2
CASSLTSWNEQYF
TGTGCCAGCAGCCTGACTAGTTGGAACGAGCAGTACTTC
>once|TRBD1|TRBJ2-5|TRBV7-6
CASSLNRGQTQYF
TGTGCCAGCAGTCTTAACAGGGGTCAGACCCAGTACTTC
>NA|TRBD1|TRBJ1-5|TRBV6-5
CASSRDRGESQPQHF
TGTGCCAGCAGTCGTGACAGGGGAGAGAGTCAGCCCCAGCATTTT
>NA|TRBD2|TRBJ2-2|TRBV7-3
CASSRTSGSGTGELFF
TGTGCCAGCAGCCGGACTAGCGGGAGCGGCACCGGGGAGCTGTTTTTT
>NA|TRBD1|TRBJ1-2|TRBV9
CASSEGQNYGYTF
TGTGCCAGCAGCGAGGGACAGAACTATGGCTACACCTTC
>NA|NA|TRBJ1-6|TRBV27
CASSLQRALRGSPLHF
TGTGCCAGCAGTTTGCAGCGCGCCCTAAGAGGTTCACCCCTCCACTTT
>NA|TRBD2|TRBJ2-1|TRBV6-5
CASKPLAGVLTEQFF
TGTGCCAGCAAGCCGCTAGCGGGAGTTCTTACTGAGCAGTTCTTC
>NA|NA|TRBJ2-7|TRBV7-2
CASSLAPSLSYEQYF
TGTGCCAGCAGCTTAGCCCCTAGTCTATCCTACGAGCAGTACTTC
>NA|NA|TRBJ2-7|TRBV14
CASSNRDGGPRYF
TGTGCCAGCAGCAACCGGGACGGGGGGCCTCGGTACTTC
>NA|NA|TRBJ1-2|TRBV6-5
CASSLRDLDGYTF
TGTGCCAGCAGCCTAAGGGACTTGGATGGCTACACCTTC
>NA|NA|TRBJ1-4|TRBV9
CASSPRGGVNEKLFF
TGTGCCAGCAGCCCTCGCGGAGGGGTCAATGAAAAACTGTTTTTT
>NA|NA|TRBJ2-5|TRBV6-6
CASSYSEFQETQYF
TGTGCCAGCAGTTACAGTGAGTTCCAAGAGACCCAGTACTTC
>NA|TRBD1|TRBJ1-1|TRBV5-1
CASSLMGPPGGPLLEAFF
TGCGCCAGCAGCTTGATGGGTCCACCAGGGGGGCCCTTATTGGAAGCTTTCTTT
>NA|TRBD1|TRBJ1-2|TRBV18
CASSRNTGTDTNYGYTF
TGTGCCAGCTCACGAAACACCGGGACAGATACTAACTATGGCTACACCTTC
>NA|TRBD2|TRBJ2-7|TRBV10-1
CASSEEIAGSYEQYF
TGCGCCAGCAGTGAAGAGATAGCGGGCTCCTACGAGCAGTACTTC
>NA|TRBD2|TRBJ2-1|TRBV2
CASSYGRGGEQFF
TGTGCCAGCAGTTACGGACGGGGGGGTGAGCAGTTCTTC
>NA|TRBD1|TRBJ2-1|TRBV6-4
CASSPRGTGDNEQFF
TGTGCCAGCAGTCCACGGGGGACAGGGGACAATGAGCAGTTCTTC
>once|TRBD1|TRBJ1-5|TRBV5-1
CASSQTTGGNQPQHF
TGCGCCAGCAGCCAAACCACAGGGGGCAATCAGCCCCAGCATTTT
>NA|NA|TRBJ1-3|TRBV28
CASSLSSGQHGNTIYF
TGTGCCAGCAGTTTATCGTCTGGACAACATGGAAACACCATATATTTT
>NA|TRBD1|TRBJ1-6|TRBV2
CASGGQVHSPLHF
TGTGCCAGCGGGGGACAGGTGCACTCACCCCTCCACTTT
>NA|NA|TRBJ2-7|TRBV11-2
CASSLEQLSVAYEQYF
TGTGCCAGCAGCTTAGAGCAATTATCGGTGGCCTACGAGCAGTACTTC
>NA|NA|TRBJ1-3|TRBV27
CASSLYSPGTSTSWTGNTIYF
TGTGCCAGCAGTTTGTACTCCCCCGGGACATCTACCTCTTGGACTGGAAACACCATATATTTT
>NA|NA|TRBJ2-7|TRBV14
CASSQDQLPREQYF
TGTGCCAGCAGCCAAGATCAACTTCCACGAGAGCAGTACTTC
>NA|TRBD2|TRBJ2-3|TRBV11-3
CASSLEAGGMDTQYF
TGTGCCAGCAGCTTAGAGGCGGGGGGAATGGATACGCAGTATTTT
>NA|TRBD1|TRBJ1-1|TRBV5-1
CASSQNRGRTEAFF
TGCGCCAGCAGCCAGAACAGGGGGCGAACTGAAGCTTTCTTT
>NA|NA|TRBJ2-1|TRBV6-1
CASSGVGGNEQFF
TGTGCCAGCAGTGGGGTGGGAGGTAATGAGCAGTTCTTC
>NA|TRBD1|TRBJ2-7|TRBV2
CASNPFFDRDDEQYF
TGTGCCAGCAACCCCTTTTTCGACAGGGACGACGAGCAGTACTTC
>NA|NA|TRBJ1-2|TRBV7-2
CASSLARVNYGYTF
TGTGCCAGCAGCTTAGCCAGGGTTAACTATGGCTACACCTTC
>NA|NA|TRBJ1-5|TRBV7-3
CASSLTFRVWFGQPQHF
TGTGCCAGCAGCTTAACTTTCAGGGTTTGGTTCGGTCAGCCCCAGCATTTT
>once|TRBD1|TRBJ2-2|TRBV28
CASSLTGVTGELFF
TGTGCCAGCAGTTTAACAGGGGTCACCGGGGAGCTGTTTTTT
>NA|TRBD1|TRBJ1-1|TRBV28
CASSLTGETAFF
TGTGCCAGCAGTCTCACAGGGGAGACAGCTTTCTTT
>NA|NA|TRBJ1-1|TRBV9
CASSEGPGTHTEAFF
TGTGCCAGCAGCGAGGGCCCGGGGACTCACACTGAAGCTTTCTTT
>NA|TRBD1|TRBJ2-7|TRBV7-2
CASRRAGGSDEQYF
TGTGCCTCTCGCCGGGCAGGGGGCTCGGACGAGCAGTACTTC
>NA|NA|TRBJ1-4|TRBV6-1
CASKEASGHVEKLFF
TGTGCCAGCAAAGAGGCATCGGGTCACGTTGAAAAACTGTTTTTT
>NA|NA|TRBJ2-5|TRBV27
CASSQQGIETQYF
TGTGCCAGCAGTCAACAGGGTATTGAGACCCAGTACTTC
>NA|NA|TRBJ1-2|TRBV7-9
CASSLVGALNYGYTF
TGTGCCAGCAGCTTAGTGGGGGCGCTTAACTATGGCTACACCTTC
>NA|NA|TRBJ1-1|TRBV6-9
CASSYSRGNTEAFF
TGTGCCAGCAGTTATTCCCGGGGGAACACTGAAGCTTTCTTT
>NA|TRBD1|TRBJ2-3|TRBV7-7
CASSLTGGADTQYF
TGTGCCAGCAGCCTGACAGGGGGCGCAGATACGCAGTATTTT
>NA|NA|TRBJ1-1|TRBV2
CASSFKTGNTEAFF
TGTGCCAGCAGCTTTAAGACAGGGAACACTGAAGCTTTCTTT
>NA|NA|TRBJ1-5|TRBV7-6
CASSPGQPLGNQPQHF
TGTGCCAGCAGCCCTGGACAGCCTCTTGGCAATCAGCCCCAGCATTTT
>NA|TRBD2|TRBJ2-1|TRBV29-1
CSVALLAGSYNEQFF
TGCAGCGTTGCTTTACTAGCGGGTTCTTACAATGAGCAGTTCTTC
>NA|NA|TRBJ1-6|TRBV5-1
CASSLDRTAYSPLHF
TGCGCCAGCAGCTTGGATCGCACAGCCTATTCACCCCTCCACTTT
>NA|NA|TRBJ2-7|TRBV7-7
CASSPRASSEQYF
TGTGCCAGCAGCCCGAGGGCTAGCTCGGAGCAGTACTTC